These 31 T cell receptor beta chains came from one sample sequenced in a study of T cells in narcolepsy. Profiling relied on immunoSEQ multiplex PCR, and the TCRdb table lists in-frame clones only, not all of them. The sample records more than 10,000 clones, around 94% being singletons. The sample taken for sequencing was CD45RA- memory CD4+ T cells from PBMCs. These receptors were taken from a human donor with narcolepsy.

The chain couples TRBV15 to TRBJ1-1; 9 bases are a match to TRBD1. V lost 1 base to trimming and J lost 5 bases; unmatched junction nucleotides: 5. The germline CDR1 and CDR2 sequences are LNHNV and YYDKDF (reference sequence). The CDR3 is made up of 15 amino acids. CDR3 DNA sequence: TGTGCCACCAGCAGAGGAGGACAGGGGCGGACTGAAGCTTTCTTT. Amino acid sequence: CATSRGGQGRTEAFF. The entire variable domain, with the rest obtained from reference TRBV15 and TRBJ1-1, is as follows: DAMVIQNPRYQVTQFGKPVTLSCSQTLNHNVMYWYQQKSSQAPKLLFHYYDKDFNNEADTPDNFQSRRPNTSFCFLDIRSPGLGDTAMYLCATSRGGQGRTEAFFGQGTRLTVV.

This chain joins TRBV19 and TRBJ1-2; 10 bases agree with TRBD1. Germline CDR1 reads LNHDA; CDR2 reads SQIVND (reference sequence). The CDR3 loop spans 16 amino acids. Trimming took 7 bases from V and 0 from J; bases not matched to a gene: 8. The CDR3 loop is CASTSKTGGANYGYTF. In DNA form, the CDR3 reads TGTGCCAGTACCTCCAAGACAGGGGGCGCTAACTATGGCTACACCTTC. Full variable domain (missing parts from reference TRBV19 and TRBJ1-2): DGGITQSPKYLFRKEGQNVTLSCEQNLNHDAMYWYRQDPGQGLRLIYYSQIVNDFQKGDIAEGYSVSREKKESFPLTVTSAQKNPTAFYLCASTSKTGGANYGYTFGSGTRLTVV.

This rearrangement joins TRBV11-2 to TRBJ2-1; 11 bases are shared with TRBD2. V shed 0 bases and J 2 bases; nucleotides not matched to a gene: 12. Germline values: CDR1 SGHAT, CDR2 FQNNGV. The CDR3 consists of 20 residues. CDR3 loop: CASSLEGSGRVPNAYNEQFF. For the CDR3, the DNA is TGTGCCAGCAGCTTAGAAGGTAGCGGGAGGGTACCCAACGCCTACAATGAGCAGTTCTTC.

In its sample, this clone was seen once. The chain carries TRBV6-5 and TRBJ2-1, with 15 bases that match TRBD2. CDR3 length equals 15 residues. The germline V gene has CDR1 MNHEY and CDR2 SVGAGI. With V trimmed by 5 bases and J by 6 bases, 2 bases remained unmatched. This CDR3 reads CASSPGLAGGNEQFF. The CDR3 region has the DNA TGTGCCAGCAGTCCGGGACTAGCGGGGGGCAATGAGCAGTTCTTC.

The J gene is TRBJ2-5, the V gene TRBV6-1; 9 bases align to TRBD2. V lost 7 bases and J lost 1; bases outside the gene matches: 7. Germline V CDR1 and CDR2: MNHNS, SASEGT. The CDR3 spans 15 residues. CDR3 bases: TGTGCCAGCACGGGCCGACTAGCGGCCCAAGAGACCCAGTACTTC. Protein: CASTGRLAAQETQYF.

The rearrangement links TRBV6-1 to TRBJ2-3, with 8 bases fitting TRBD1. The junction had 7 bases not matched to a gene; V was cut back by 8 bases and J by 6 bases. Germline V CDR1 and CDR2: MNHNS, SASEGT. The CDR3 is made up of 13 amino acids. The CDR3 region is CASSWNRGDTQYF. The CDR3 nucleotides read TGTGCCAGCTCCTGGAACAGGGGGGATACGCAGTATTTT.

V usage is TRBV18 and J usage is TRBJ2-7, with 10 bases aligning to TRBD1. V lost 6 bases, J lost 0 bases, and 5 bases stayed unmatched. In germline, CDR1 is KGHSH, CDR2 LQKENI. The CDR3 runs to 15 residues. The CDR3 sequence: CASSYGQGGSYEQYF. The CDR3 DNA is TGTGCCAGCTCGTACGGACAGGGGGGCTCCTACGAGCAGTACTTC.

This clone was seen more than once but under ten times. The chain combines TRBV10-3 with TRBJ2-1; either TRBD1 or TRBD2 may fit D (5 bases each). V was clipped by 5 bases and J by 7 bases, with 9 bases between them. CDR3 length: 12 residues. CDR1 is ENHRY, CDR2 SYGVKD, per germline. CDR3 sequence: CAISPWGNEQFF. CDR3 coding DNA: TGTGCCATCAGTCCCTGGGGGAATGAGCAGTTCTTC.

The chain carries TRBV18 and TRBJ1-4; 10 nucleotides match TRBD1. CDR1 and CDR2 from the germline V gene are KGHSH and LQKENI. Trimming cost V 3 bases and J 3 bases; bases outside gene matches: 4. This CDR3 spans 16 amino acids. DNA for the CDR3: TGTGCCAGCTCACCTATAGGACAGGGGGCTAATGAAAAACTGTTTTTT. This encodes CASSPIGQGANEKLFF.

The chain employs TRBV18 and TRBJ2-2, with D maybe TRBD1 (6 bases). Trimming pared 3 bases from V and 5 bases from J, leaving 13 bases between. This CDR3 is 15 amino acids long. The germline V gene has CDR1 KGHSH and CDR2 LQKENI. The CDR3 is CASSPPGQTTGELFF. The CDR3, as DNA: TGTGCCAGCTCACCCCCGGGACAAACTACCGGGGAGCTGTTTTTT.

This sequence joins TRBV7-9 and TRBJ1-4, with D maybe TRBD1 (5 bases). The V end was cut by 5 bases, the J end by 7 bases, with 14 bases between. This CDR3 has 14 residues. CDR1 is SEHNR, CDR2 FQNEAQ, per germline (reference sequence). The CDR3 coding sequence is TGTGCCAGCAGCCCCCGAAAGGGGAGTGAAAAACTGTTTTTT. Translation gives CASSPRKGSEKLFF.

This chain uses TRBV6-1 with TRBJ1-6; unclear D gene. This CDR3 has 16 residues. CDR1 and CDR2 from the germline V gene are MNHNS and SASEGT. Trimming shortened V by 2 bases and J by 0 bases, and 8 bases separated the two germline ends. The CDR3 DNA reads TGTGCCAGCAGTGAAATACCGAGCTCCTATAATTCACCCCTCCACTTT. Translated: CASSEIPSSYNSPLHF.

The J gene is TRBJ1-1, the V gene TRBV18, with D perhaps matching TRBD1 (5 bases). Germline CDR1 KGHSH, CDR2 LQKENI. V was cut by 2 bases and J by 3 bases, with 19 bases left in between. The CDR3 runs 17 residues. The chain's CDR3 is CASSPGFGTPVDTEAFF. The CDR3 DNA reads TGTGCCAGCTCACCAGGTTTCGGGACCCCTGTGGACACTGAAGCTTTCTTT.

CDR3 region: CASSPRGVSSGNTIYF. Written as DNA, the CDR3 is TGTGCCAGCAGCCCCCGAGGGGTAAGCTCTGGAAACACCATATATTTT. This chain joins TRBV7-9 and TRBJ1-3; TRBD1 might be the D (5 bases). V was clipped by 5 bases and J by 0 bases, with 14 bases between them. Germline V gene data show CDR1 as SEHNR and CDR2 as FQNEAQ (reference sequence). This CDR3 is 16 amino acids long.

This chain connects TRBV28 to TRBJ1-4; weak D call: TRBD1 (6 bases). Germline V gives CDR1 MDHEN, CDR2 SYDVKM. Deletions cut 8 bases from V and 5 bases from J, with 12 bases between. The CDR3 sequence is 13 residues long. CDR3 region: CASGKGTNEKLFF. The DNA for the CDR3 is TGTGCCAGCGGGAAAGGGACAAATGAAAAACTGTTTTTT.

The chain employs TRBV6-1 and TRBJ2-1; TRBD2 matches 11 bases. Germline V gene lookup returns CDR1 MNHNS and CDR2 SASEGT. The CDR3 runs 15 residues. Trimming took 7 bases from V and 6 from J; bases not matched to a gene: 8. This CDR3 reads CASIGPGLAANEQFF. The CDR3 coding sequence is TGTGCCAGCATCGGGCCGGGACTAGCGGCCAATGAGCAGTTCTTC.

This chain links TRBV10-3 with TRBJ2-3; no definite D call. The V gene lost 4 bases and the J gene lost 5 bases, with 10 bases spanning the gap. Germline CDR1 reads ENHRY; CDR2 reads SYGVKD. The CDR3 sequence is 13 residues long. CDR3 sequence reads: CAISANPGDTQYF. The DNA of the CDR3 is TGTGCCATCAGTGCTAATCCCGGAGATACGCAGTATTTT.

The chain joins TRBV2 to TRBJ2-5; D may be TRBD1 or TRBD2 (5 bases each). Trimming cost V 8 bases and J 3 bases, with 22 bases left between them. This CDR3 has 16 residues. Looked up from germline, CDR1 is SNHLY and CDR2 is FYNNEI. As DNA, the CDR3 is TGTGCCAGCCAACGGGGCGTTGGGGCCCAGGAAGAGACCCAGTACTTC. Translating it yields CASQRGVGAQEETQYF. Full variable domain (missing parts from reference TRBV2 and TRBJ2-5): EPEVTQTPSHQVTQMGQEVILRCVPISNHLYFYWYRQILGQKVEFLVSFYNNEISEKSEIFDDQFSVERPDGSNFTLKIRSTKLEDSAMYFCASQRGVGAQEETQYFGPGTRLLVL.

The V and J genes are TRBV19 and TRBJ2-3; TRBD1 agrees at 9 bases. This CDR3 is built from 16 residues. Unmatched junction bases numbered 13, after V lost 10 bases and J lost 2 bases. The V gene's germline CDR1 is LNHDA and CDR2 SQIVND (reference sequence). The CDR3 is CATINRGTGYTDTQYF. CDR3 nucleotides: TGTGCCACTATCAATCGGGGGACAGGGTACACAGATACGCAGTATTTT.

The chain employs TRBV7-8 and TRBJ1-2; D remains ambiguous. The V gene lost 7 bases and the J gene lost 7 bases, with 4 bases spanning the gap. CDR3 size: 9 residues. The V gene's germline CDR1 is SGHVS and CDR2 FQNEAQ. DNA for the CDR3: TGTGCCAGCACGACTGGCTACACCTTC. Amino acid sequence: CASTTGYTF. Filled out from reference TRBV7-8 and TRBJ1-2, the complete variable domain reads GAGVSQSPRYKVAKRGQDVALRCDPISGHVSLFWYQQALGQGPEFLTYFQNEAQLDKSGLPSDRFFAERPEGSVSTLKIQRTQQEDSAVYLCASTTGYTFGSGTRLTVV.

The chain's CDR3 is CASSLHTLAGQHEQFF. The CDR3 region has the DNA TGTGCCAGCAGCTTACACACCCTAGCGGGGCAGCATGAGCAGTTCTTC. The chain joins TRBV7-3 to TRBJ2-1; 9 bases map to TRBD2. Germline-derived CDR1 and CDR2 are SGHTA and FQGTGA. This CDR3 spans 16 amino acids. Unmatched junction bases numbered 10, after V lost 2 bases and J lost 8 bases.

This sequence joins TRBV5-1 and TRBJ2-1; a possible D gene is TRBD1 (5 bases). V shed 3 bases and J shed 2 bases, with 12 bases lying between them. CDR3 length: 15 residues. Germline values: CDR1 SGHRS, CDR2 YFSETQ. CDR3 nucleotides: TGCGCCAGCAGCTCGTGGGCAGGGACCTACAATGAGCAGTTCTTC. It yields the protein CASSSWAGTYNEQFF.

V gene TRBV4-1 combines with J gene TRBJ2-5, with 11 nucleotides matching TRBD2. The trim removed 6 bases at V and 1 base at J, leaving 7 bases unmatched. CDR1 and CDR2 (germline): MGHRA, YSYEKL. CDR3 length: 16 residues. Here the CDR3 reads CASRFGTSGLQETQYF. The CDR3 bases are TGCGCCAGCAGGTTCGGGACTAGCGGCCTCCAAGAGACCCAGTACTTC.

In DNA, the CDR3 is TGTGCCAGCAGTTCACAGGAGAACACTGAAGCTTTCTTT. Amino acid sequence: CASSSQENTEAFF. V gene TRBV7-3 combines with J gene TRBJ1-1, with TRBD1 as a possible D gene (5 bases). From germline, CDR1 is SGHTA and CDR2 FQGTGA. The V end lost 6 bases, the J end lost 1 base, and 9 bases lay between the germline ends. CDR3 length: 13 amino acids.

The chain employs TRBV5-4 and TRBJ1-1; no reliable D call. CDR1 SGHNT and CDR2 YYREEE come from the germline V gene (reference sequence). The CDR3 covers 13 residues. V was pared by 2 bases and J by 11 bases, with 16 bases between. The CDR3 DNA reads TGTGCCAGCAGCTTCGGCAGGCCAAGTGTGGCTTTCTTT. It specifies CASSFGRPSVAFF.

This clone was counted only a few times. The chain uses TRBV18 and TRBJ1-3, with D possibly matching TRBD1 (6 bases). The ends were cut back, 3 bases at V and 0 bases at J, with 12 bases in the middle. The CDR3 is 16 amino acids. Germline values: CDR1 KGHSH, CDR2 LQKENI. The CDR3 region has the DNA TGTGCCAGCTCACCCCGTGGACAGACCTCTGGAAACACCATATATTTT. This codes for CASSPRGQTSGNTIYF.

The CDR3 bases are TGTGCCAGCAGCCACTCCGGGACCGGGGACAATGAGCAGTTCTTC. This gives the protein CASSHSGTGDNEQFF. The chain is built from TRBV7-6 and TRBJ2-1; D possibly uses TRBD1 or TRBD2 (5 bases each). V was pared by 5 bases and J by 5 bases, with 16 bases between. Germline CDR1 reads SGHVS; CDR2 reads FNYEAQ. The CDR3 is 15 residues long.

The gene calls are TRBV6-1 and TRBJ2-7, with D unclear. Per germline, CDR1 MNHNS and CDR2 SASEGT. The CDR3 covers 13 residues. Between the trimmed V and J ends, which lost 1 base and 3 bases, there was a span of 7 bases. The CDR3 here is CASSEVAGYEQYF. The CDR3 nucleotides read TGTGCCAGCAGTGAAGTAGCAGGCTACGAGCAGTACTTC.

The chain links TRBV5-1 to TRBJ2-1; tentative D call: TRBD2 (6 bases). Between the trimmed V and J ends, which lost 4 bases and 0 bases, there was a span of 26 bases. The CDR3 extends over 20 amino acids. Germline V gene lookup returns CDR1 SGHRS and CDR2 YFSETQ. The CDR3 region has the DNA TGCGCCAGCAGCCCGGGGGACGCCCTGACGTATCGGAGCTCCTACAATGAGCAGTTCTTC. Protein sequence: CASSPGDALTYRSSYNEQFF.

This clone came up once. The chain has TRBV19 and TRBJ1-1; 7 bases map to TRBD1. The CDR3 has 14 amino acids. CDR1 is LNHDA, CDR2 SQIVND, per germline (reference sequence). V was clipped by 7 bases and J by 0 bases; unmatched bases: 5. The CDR3 region has the DNA TGTGCCAGTACACTGACAGGGCTGAACACTGAAGCTTTCTTT. Amino acid sequence: CASTLTGLNTEAFF.

This clone appeared once. The genes are TRBV10-3 and TRBJ2-5; D is unresolved. Trimming removed 0 bases at V and 11 bases at J, with 13 bases between. Germline lookup yields CDR1 ENHRY and CDR2 SYGVKD. There are 13 residues in the CDR3. The CDR3 spells CAISESIGQFQYF. CDR3 nucleotide sequence: TGTGCCATCAGTGAGTCGATAGGGCAGTTTCAGTACTTC.